The clone carrying this T cell receptor beta chain was detected a few times. Its antigen is as yet unknown. Trimming took 1 base from V and 5 from J; bases not matched to a gene: 12. Germline V gene sequence: CDR1 SGHDT, CDR2 YYEEEE. The CDR3 consists of 17 residues. These data belong to a study of T-cell reconstitution after alpha-beta-depleted transplantation in children. The TCRbeta library was prepared with unique molecular identifiers. TCRdb passed the PCR reads through MiXCR, listing each CDR3 protein once. In the table there are fewer than 450,000 distinct CDR3 sequences, 16% of which are singletons. General study findings and limits: Where some patients showed high TCRbeta diversity at day 60, it came from recipient T cells and thymic progenitors that had survived. Counts and diversity of T cells one year after transplant came mostly from newly produced T cells. Where alpha-beta T cells came from about two months after transplant was reportedly several hundred expanded graft clones.

The TCR sequence derives from a male patient aged 2-10 years who had a stem cell transplant for acute lymphoblastic leukemia, so the T cells may come from the graft donor. The rearrangement joins TRBV5-6 to TRBJ2-5; 9 nucleotides align to TRBD1. This sample comprised PBMCs, mostly from graft donor cells, obtained 360 days after TCRalphabeta/CD19-depleted stem cell transplant. The DNA for the CDR3 is TGTGCCAGCAGCTTGCGTGAGTCCCACAGGGGGCTGGAGACCCAGTACTTC. Amino acid sequence: CASSLRESHRGLETQYF.